What follows are 29 T cell receptor beta chains derived from one specimen sequenced in a study of cytomegalovirus exposure and HLA in healthy donors. The PCR used 60 Vbeta and 13 Jbeta primers. Sequencing was performed with immunoSEQ multiplex PCR; in TCRdb, only in-frame clones are kept and a portion is missing. This sample yields over 100,000 clones, of which roughly three fifths are seen a single time; about 9% belongs to the top ten. The sample taken for sequencing was PBMCs. The receptors were sampled from a man aged 35 to 55 in good health and CMV-seropositive.

This clone was observed a handful of times. V usage is TRBV7-2 and J usage is TRBJ2-5, with 9 nucleotides matching TRBD2. Germline V CDR1 and CDR2: SGHTA, FQGNSA. The CDR3 extends over 16 amino acids. V lost 8 bases to trimming and J lost 5 bases; unmatched junction nucleotides: 15. CDR3 bases: TGTGCCAGCTCACGCAGGGGCGGGGGGGTGTTTGAGACCCAGTACTTC. This sequence encodes CASSRRGGGVFETQYF.

The CDR3 nucleotides are TGTGCCAGTAACCCAGGCCTCGACTCTGGGGCCAACGTCCTGACTTTC. It codes for CASNPGLDSGANVLTF. The chain couples TRBV19 to TRBJ2-6; D remains ambiguous. V lost 7 bases, J lost 0 bases, and 13 bases lay in between. Germline-derived CDR1 and CDR2 are LNHDA and SQIVND (reference sequence). This CDR3 has 16 residues.

The chain couples TRBV19 to TRBJ2-4, with D possibly matching TRBD1 (6 bases). Germline V gene sequence: CDR1 LNHDA, CDR2 SQIVND (reference sequence). Between the trimmed V and J ends, which lost 5 bases and 2 bases, there was a span of 19 bases. The CDR3 spans 17 residues. CDR3 nucleotides: TGTGCCAGTAGTTCCGGGACACCGGCCGGGACCAAAAACATTCAGTACTTC. It codes for CASSSGTPAGTKNIQYF.

The chain employs TRBV7-3 and TRBJ2-7; D might be TRBD2 (6 bases). CDR1 SGHTA and CDR2 FQGTGA come from the germline V gene. V gave up 5 bases and J gave up 6 bases, with 17 bases separating them. The CDR3 has 14 amino acids. The CDR3 bases are TGTGCCAGCAGCATCACGGGACTGTCTGCCGAGCAGTACTTC. Its translation: CASSITGLSAEQYF.

This clone has only a few counts. Distinct nucleotide sequences in the sample also encode this CDR3. The gene calls are TRBV29-1 and TRBJ2-7; 8 bases match TRBD1. The germline V gene encodes CDR1 SQVTM and CDR2 ANQGSEA. This CDR3 is 12 amino acids long. The V segment lost 4 bases and the J segment 2 bases; nucleotides outside the gene matches: 1. CDR3 DNA sequence: TGCAGCGTTGGGACAGGGACCTACGAGCAGTACTTC. The encoded protein is CSVGTGTYEQYF.

The CDR3 protein is CASSPEFTGVEQYF. In DNA, the CDR3 is TGTGCCAGCTCACCGGAATTCACAGGGGTCGAGCAGTACTTC. The chain joins TRBV18 to TRBJ2-7; 7 bases fit TRBD1. The germline V gene has CDR1 KGHSH and CDR2 LQKENI. This CDR3 contains 14 residues. V was pared by 3 bases and J by 6 bases, with 8 bases of the junction left unmatched.

The chain links TRBV18 to TRBJ2-2; D is unresolved. V dropped 3 bases and J dropped 2 bases, with 22 bases sitting between them. Germline V gene data show CDR1 as KGHSH and CDR2 as LQKENI. The CDR3 spans 19 residues. In DNA form, the CDR3 reads TGTGCCAGCTCACCGAGGATGAGTAGCCTAACTTTCAACACCGGGGAGCTGTTTTTT. Translated, it gives CASSPRMSSLTFNTGELFF.

The CDR3 bases are TGCGCCAGCAGCTTGGTATCCCCTCGGGATTCACCCCTCCACTTT. It encodes CASSLVSPRDSPLHF. V usage is TRBV5-1 and J usage is TRBJ1-6; D uncertain. Germline V CDR1 and CDR2: SGHRS, YFSETQ. The CDR3 extends over 15 amino acids. V was cut by 0 bases and J by 8 bases, with 12 bases left in between. The whole variable domain, filled in from reference TRBV5-1 and TRBJ1-6, reads KAGVTQTPRYLIKTRGQQVTLSCSPISGHRSVSWYQQTPGQGLQFLFEYFSETQRNKGNFPGRFSGRQFSNSRSEMNVSTLELGDSALYLCASSLVSPRDSPLHFGNGTRLTVT.

In its sample, this clone was seen a few times. The CDR3 bases are TGTGCCAGCAATGGGTGGACAGGGCACCAGCCCCAGCATTTT. Its translation is CASNGWTGHQPQHF. This chain joins TRBV2 and TRBJ1-5; 8 bases map to TRBD1. J gave up 7 bases and V 7 bases, and 9 bases lay outside the gene matches. Germline V gives CDR1 SNHLY, CDR2 FYNNEI. The CDR3 sequence is 14 residues long.

This clone has more than one count but fewer than ten. V is TRBV5-1 and J is TRBJ1-1; no clear D gene. This CDR3 contains 13 residues. The V and J ends lost 0 bases and 7 bases respectively, with 10 bases between them. Germline V gene lookup returns CDR1 SGHRS and CDR2 YFSETQ. CDR3: CASSLVEAGEAFF. DNA for the CDR3: TGCGCCAGCAGCTTGGTAGAGGCGGGTGAAGCTTTCTTT. The full variable domain, with the rest looked up from reference TRBV5-1 and TRBJ1-1, is KAGVTQTPRYLIKTRGQQVTLSCSPISGHRSVSWYQQTPGQGLQFLFEYFSETQRNKGNFPGRFSGRQFSNSRSEMNVSTLELGDSALYLCASSLVEAGEAFFGQGTRLTVV.

The sample holds a few counts of this clone. This rearrangement joins TRBV10-1 to TRBJ2-7, with D possibly being TRBD1 (5 bases). The germline V gene has CDR1 WNHNN and CDR2 SYGVQD (reference sequence). The CDR3 totals 12 residues. Trimming removed 3 bases from V and 9 bases from J, with 12 bases in between. CDR3 protein: CASSDRPGWQYF. The CDR3 DNA sequence: TGCGCCAGCAGTGACCGGCCAGGGTGGCAGTACTTC.

The V call is TRBV27, the J call TRBJ2-1; TRBD2 agrees at 10 bases. Germline V gene lookup returns CDR1 MNHEY and CDR2 SMNVEV (reference sequence). Losses at the gene ends were 6 bases for V and 7 bases for J; bases not matched to a gene: 9. The CDR3 length is 15 residues. CDR3 bases: TGTGCCAGCAGCCCTCGGGCTAGCGGGAGTAATGAGCAGTTCTTC. It translates to CASSPRASGSNEQFF.

This chain joins TRBV4-2 and TRBJ2-5; 8 nucleotides match TRBD2. With 2 bases clipped from V and 5 bases from J, the junction kept 7 bases outside the gene matches. Looked up from germline, CDR1 is LGHNA and CDR2 is YNFKEQ. The CDR3 loop spans 15 amino acids. CDR3 DNA: TGTGCCAGCAGCCAAAACGCGGGGGGACGGGAGACCCAGTACTTC. This gives the protein CASSQNAGGRETQYF.

V and J are TRBV10-3 and TRBJ2-7, with 9 nucleotides matching TRBD2. The CDR3 covers 13 residues. Germline loops: CDR1 ENHRY, CDR2 SYGVKD. V trimming: 8 bases; J trimming: 4 bases; junction bases outside the gene matches: 6. Written as DNA, the CDR3 is TGTGCCATCGGAACGGGACTAGCTTACGAGCAGTACTTC. Translated, it gives CAIGTGLAYEQYF.

This clone was detected only a few times. The chain uses TRBV5-4 and TRBJ1-1; the D gene is possibly TRBD1 (6 bases). V shed 1 base and J shed 3 bases, with 10 bases lying between them. Looked up from germline, CDR1 is SGHNT and CDR2 is YYREEE (reference sequence). The CDR3 has 14 amino acids. CDR3 sequence reads: CASSLLQGDTEAFF. In DNA, the CDR3 is TGTGCCAGCAGCTTGCTACAGGGTGACACTGAAGCTTTCTTT.

Here the CDR3 DNA reads TGTGCCAGCAGCGTACGGCAGGGAGGCTACACCTTC. Translating it yields CASSVRQGGYTF. The chain carries TRBV9 and TRBJ1-2, with D possibly TRBD1 on 5 matching bases. The germline gives CDR1 SGDLS, CDR2 YYNGEE. Trimming removed 1 base from V and 8 bases from J, with 9 bases in between. CDR3 length equals 12 residues.

V and J are TRBV4-2 and TRBJ1-3, with TRBD1 matching 8 bases. The CDR3 covers 17 residues. Germline CDR1 reads LGHNA; CDR2 reads YNFKEQ. Losses at the gene ends were 0 bases for V and 0 bases for J; bases not matched to a gene: 4. CDR3 region: CASSQDFGTGSGNTIYF. CDR3 bases: TGTGCCAGCAGCCAAGATTTCGGGACAGGCTCTGGAAACACCATATATTTT.

This clone has just one count. The chain joins TRBV5-1 to TRBJ2-2, with D uncertain. This CDR3 is 14 amino acids long. Germline CDR1 and CDR2: SGHRS and YFSETQ. Trimming removed 5 bases from V and 6 bases from J, with 14 bases in between. The CDR3 nucleotides are TGCGCCAGCAGGACTCCGGTTCGCTCCGGGGAGCTGTTTTTT. Translating it yields CASRTPVRSGELFF.

V gene TRBV27 combines with J gene TRBJ1-1; possible D gene TRBD1, 5 bases. The CDR3 spans 13 residues. Trimming took 6 bases from V and 2 from J, leaving 10 bases between them. Germline CDR1 MNHEY, CDR2 SMNVEV (reference sequence). CDR3: CASRWGPNTEAFF. In DNA form, the CDR3 reads TGTGCCAGCAGGTGGGGCCCCAACACTGAAGCTTTCTTT.

The chain couples TRBV5-4 to TRBJ2-5; D is uncertain. Germline values: CDR1 SGHNT, CDR2 YYREEE (reference sequence). V lost 0 bases and J 5 bases, leaving 14 bases between the germline ends. The CDR3 sequence is 15 residues long. This chain's CDR3 is CASSLVERRSETQYF. The CDR3 DNA is TGTGCCAGCAGCTTGGTTGAGAGACGGAGTGAGACCCAGTACTTC. Filled out from reference TRBV5-4 and TRBJ2-5, the complete variable domain reads ETGVTQSPTHLIKTRGQQVTLRCSSQSGHNTVSWYQQALGQGPQFIFQYYREEENGRGNFPPRFSGLQFPNYSSELNVNALELDDSALYLCASSLVERRSETQYFGPGTRLLVL.

This clone has only a few counts. V gene TRBV30 combines with J gene TRBJ2-1, with 14 bases lining up with TRBD2. The germline CDR1 and CDR2 sequences are GTSNPN and SVGIG (reference sequence). This CDR3 is built from 15 residues. V shed 1 base and J 7 bases; nucleotides not matched to a gene: 3. In DNA, the CDR3 is TGTGCCTGGAGTGGACTAGCGGGAGGGTTGAATGAGCAGTTCTTC. Protein: CAWSGLAGGLNEQFF.

The chain carries TRBV11-2 and TRBJ2-3; the D gene is possibly TRBD2 (6 bases). The CDR3 is 15 residues long. Germline CDR1 and CDR2: SGHAT and FQNNGV. The V end lost 3 bases, the J end lost 0 bases, and 10 bases lay between the germline ends. CDR3 coding DNA: TGTGCCAGCAGCTTCTGGCGGGGCAGCACAGATACGCAGTATTTT. It encodes CASSFWRGSTDTQYF.

CDR3 amino acids: CASSETGVGEQFF. CDR3 nucleotides: TGTGCCAGCAGCGAGACAGGGGTCGGTGAGCAGTTCTTC. This chain uses TRBV7-9 with TRBJ2-1; 8 bases match TRBD1. Germline CDR1 reads SEHNR; CDR2 reads FQNEAQ (reference sequence). V shed 5 bases, J shed 9 bases, and the junction held 6 bases outside the gene matches. The CDR3 has 13 amino acids.

This clone was counted only a few times. This chain uses TRBV10-2 with TRBJ2-7; TRBD2 matches 7 bases. Trimming at V came to 6 bases and at J to 2 bases, leaving 7 bases not matched to a gene. CDR3 size: 14 residues. Germline V gene sequence: CDR1 WSHSY, CDR2 SAAADI. The CDR3 region is CASSVAGGPYEQYF. The CDR3 DNA sequence: TGCGCCAGCAGCGTAGCGGGTGGGCCCTACGAGCAGTACTTC.

In its sample, this clone was seen a few times. This chain uses TRBV6-6 with TRBJ2-5; 8 bases fit TRBD2. This CDR3 comprises 15 residues. The germline V gene has CDR1 MNHNY and CDR2 SVGAGI (reference sequence). With 6 bases clipped from V and 2 bases from J, the junction kept 8 bases outside the gene matches. CDR3 amino acids: CASRVARGGQETQYF. The CDR3 bases are TGTGCCAGCAGGGTCGCCCGGGGGGGTCAAGAGACCCAGTACTTC.

J is TRBJ1-1 and V is TRBV25-1, with D maybe TRBD1 (6 bases). The CDR3 loop spans 15 amino acids. V lost 3 bases and J 2 bases, leaving 13 bases between the germline ends. Germline V lookup: CDR1 MGHDK, CDR2 SYGVNS. The CDR3 reads CASSDRGRENTEAFF. CDR3 sequence (DNA): TGTGCCAGCAGTGACAGGGGCAGGGAAAACACTGAAGCTTTCTTT.

CDR3 protein: CASSERGRVGQPQHF. In DNA form, the CDR3 reads TGTGCCAGCAGTGAGCGGGGGCGCGTTGGTCAGCCCCAGCATTTT. The rearrangement uses TRBV28 and TRBJ1-5; D might be TRBD1 (6 bases). The CDR3 length is 15 residues. Germline CDR1 reads MDHEN; CDR2 reads SYDVKM. The V gene lost 5 bases and the J gene lost 6 bases, with 17 bases spanning the gap. Full variable domain (remainder filled in from reference TRBV28 and TRBJ1-5): DVKVTQSSRYLVKRTGEKVFLECVQDMDHENMFWYRQDPGLGLRLIYFSYDVKMKEKGDIPEGYSVSREKKERFSLILESASTNQTSMYLCASSERGRVGQPQHFGDGTRLSIL.

On this clone itself: This sample includes further DNA sequences coding for the same CDR3. The genes are TRBV18 and TRBJ2-5; D may be TRBD2 (6 bases). The CDR3 runs to 14 residues. Per the germline V gene, CDR1 is KGHSH and CDR2 is LQKENI. With 6 bases removed from V and 7 bases from J, the gap between germline ends came to 18 bases. The CDR3 sequence is CASSPGPLGRTQYF. The CDR3 DNA follows: TGTGCCAGCTCGCCGGGACCACTCGGGAGGACCCAGTACTTC. Complete variable domain (other parts from reference TRBV18 and TRBJ2-5): NAGVMQNPRHLVRRRGQEARLRCSPMKGHSHVYWYRQLPEEGLKFMVYLQKENIIDESGMPKERFSAEFPKEGPSILRIQQVVRGDSAAYFCASSPGPLGRTQYFGPGTRLLVL.

The rearrangement uses TRBV7-9 and TRBJ2-1; TRBD1 agrees at 11 bases. The germline V gene encodes CDR1 SEHNR and CDR2 FQNEAQ (reference sequence). V was clipped by 5 bases and J by 16 bases; unmatched bases: 19. This CDR3 spans 16 amino acids. The chain's CDR3 is CASSHPLLDRGRRFFF. The CDR3, as DNA: TGTGCCAGCAGCCACCCACTCTTGGACAGGGGGCGGAGATTTTTCTTC.